The 9 T cell receptor beta chains listed next were all sequenced from one sample in a study of coeliac disease. Regarding the study as a whole: Active celiac intraepithelial and lamina propria samples had lower TRB and TRG clonality than control samples.

Clones were sequenced by immunoSEQ multiplex PCR, and TCRdb holds only the in-frame ones, with some missing. The profile covers a few thousand clones, with approximately 60% appearing a single time and about 9.4% taken by the ten largest. These receptors' targets are unknown. Sequenced input: intraepithelial lymphocytes from the gut. The receptors were sampled from a man aged 70 or older with active celiac disease.

The chain is built from TRBV19 and TRBJ2-5; 8 bases line up with TRBD2. Germline V gene lookup returns CDR1 LNHDA and CDR2 SQIVND (reference sequence). The CDR3 extends over 15 amino acids. Trimming removed 5 bases from V and 11 bases from J; junction bases left unmatched: 16. The CDR3 DNA follows: TGTGCCAGTAGTGACCCGGGAGGGCCCATTAAGGGGCAGTACTTC. It codes for CASSDPGGPIKGQYF. The whole variable domain, remainder taken from reference TRBV19 and TRBJ2-5, is DGGITQSPKYLFRKEGQNVTLSCEQNLNHDAMYWYRQDPGQGLRLIYYSQIVNDFQKGDIAEGYSVSREKKESFPLTVTSAQKNPTAFYLCASSDPGGPIKGQYFGPGTRLLVL.

This chain connects TRBV5-4 to TRBJ2-4, with D possibly being TRBD2 (6 bases). The germline V gene encodes CDR1 SGHNT and CDR2 YYREEE (reference sequence). CDR3 length: 15 residues. Trimming shortened V by 0 bases and J by 0 bases, and 7 bases separated the two germline ends. CDR3 in amino acids: CASSLGEVAKNIQYF. The CDR3 DNA is TGTGCCAGCAGCTTGGGGGAGGTAGCCAAAAACATTCAGTACTTC.

CDR3 region: CASSVKGSGNTIYF. The CDR3 DNA follows: TGCGCCAGCAGCGTGAAGGGGTCTGGAAACACCATATATTTT. This chain links TRBV5-1 with TRBJ1-3, with D perhaps matching TRBD1 (5 bases). V was trimmed by 4 bases and J by 1 base, leaving 9 bases between them. Germline-derived CDR1 and CDR2 are SGHRS and YFSETQ. The CDR3 runs to 14 residues.

The V call is TRBV6-5, the J call TRBJ2-7; no firm D call. Looked up from germline, CDR1 is MNHEY and CDR2 is SVGAGI. This CDR3 contains 14 residues. V was clipped by 7 bases and J by 2 bases, with 15 bases between them. In DNA, the CDR3 is TGTGCCAGCAAGGCGGTAACCAATACCTACGAGCAGTACTTC. Protein: CASKAVTNTYEQYF.

The V and J genes are TRBV10-3 and TRBJ2-5, with 9 bases identical to TRBD2. CDR3 length: 15 residues. Trimming removed 2 bases from V and 2 bases from J; junction bases left unmatched: 3. CDR1 is ENHRY and CDR2 is SYGVKD in the germline V gene. In DNA, the CDR3 is TGTGCCATCAGTGAGCTAGCGGGACCTCAAGAGACCCAGTACTTC. Protein sequence: CAISELAGPQETQYF.

The rearrangement links TRBV29-1 to TRBJ2-2; TRBD1 aligns across 7 bases. There are 14 residues in the CDR3. V gave up 5 bases and J gave up 3 bases; unmatched junction bases: 6. Germline CDR1 is SQVTM and CDR2 is ANQGSEA. The CDR3 DNA follows: TGCAGCGTTCAGGCAGGGGGTTACACCGGGGAGCTGTTTTTT. This codes for CSVQAGGYTGELFF.

Turning to this clone: Other DNA sequences of this sample code for an identical CDR3. The chain combines TRBV2 with TRBJ2-7; the D is unclear. CDR1 is SNHLY, CDR2 FYNNEI, per germline. V was cut by 3 bases and J by 4 bases, with 10 bases left in between. This CDR3 contains 13 residues. The CDR3 is CASSEGYTYEQYF. The CDR3 DNA is TGTGCCAGCAGTGAGGGCTACACTTACGAGCAGTACTTC.

This chain links TRBV4-1 with TRBJ2-5, with TRBD2 identical over 8 bases. Per germline, CDR1 MGHRA and CDR2 YSYEKL. This CDR3 is built from 18 residues. Trimming cost V 0 bases and J 0 bases; bases outside gene matches: 9. The CDR3 region has the DNA TGCGCCAGCAGCCAAGAGCAGGGTACTAGCGGCAACCAAGAGACCCAGTACTTC. Amino acid sequence: CASSQEQGTSGNQETQYF.

This sequence joins TRBV19 and TRBJ1-2; D call uncertain. The V and J ends lost 5 bases and 4 bases respectively, with 5 bases between them. The CDR3 runs to 11 residues. Germline CDR1 reads LNHDA; CDR2 reads SQIVND (reference sequence). The CDR3 sequence is CASSLSYGYTF. CDR3 sequence (DNA): TGTGCCAGTAGTCTGAGCTATGGCTACACCTTC.